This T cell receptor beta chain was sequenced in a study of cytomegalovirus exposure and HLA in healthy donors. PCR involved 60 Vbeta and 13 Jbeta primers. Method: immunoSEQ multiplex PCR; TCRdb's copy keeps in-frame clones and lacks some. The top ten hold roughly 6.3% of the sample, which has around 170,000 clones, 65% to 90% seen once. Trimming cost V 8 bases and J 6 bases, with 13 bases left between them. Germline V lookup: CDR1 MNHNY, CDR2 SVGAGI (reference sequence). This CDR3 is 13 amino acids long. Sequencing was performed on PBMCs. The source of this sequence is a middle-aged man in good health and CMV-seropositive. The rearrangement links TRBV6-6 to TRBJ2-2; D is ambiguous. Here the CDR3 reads CASGRYKSGELFF. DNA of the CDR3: TGTGCCAGCGGCCGTTACAAATCCGGGGAGCTGTTTTTT.